This T cell receptor (beta chain) was sequenced during a study of post-analysis software for immune sequencing data. This CDR3 contains 15 residues. V lost 0 bases and J lost 7, with 13 bases in between. The germline V gene has CDR1 LGHDT and CDR2 YNNKEL (reference sequence). Sequencing libraries made from TCR beta cDNA carried unique molecular identifiers. TCRdb independently ran MiXCR on the PCR reads; one entry per CDR3 protein. The sample gives hundreds of thousands of distinct CDR3 sequences, about a third of which show up once; around 15% is in the top ten. To note about this clonotype: No antigen is known for it.

Study outcomes and limitations: TRBV segments more frequent in patients than in controls numbered roughly 5 and included TRBV5-6, TRBV5-1 and TRBV20-1.

The sequencing sample was made of blood. The clonotype comes from a girl between 10 and 17 years old with multiple sclerosis. The chain has TRBV3-1 and TRBJ2-1; weak D call: TRBD2 (6 bases). The CDR3: CASSQDPSDSNEQFF. The CDR3 DNA sequence: TGTGCCAGCAGCCAAGACCCTAGCGACTCTAATGAGCAGTTCTTC.